Following are 9 T cell receptor beta chains from one sample sequenced in a study of patients and donors after allogeneic stem cell transplantation. TCRdb used MiXCR to reprocess the RT-PCR reads, holding one entry per CDR3 protein. The data hold about 230,000 distinct CDR3 sequences, with 14% observed a single time. Source material: blood, either unsorted or a sorted T cell fraction (not recorded which). The origin of the receptors is a human donor who was either an allogeneic HSCT recipient or a stem cell or donor lymphocyte infusion donor (not recorded which). It is not recorded whose cells these are; they may come from a transplant donor.

This rearrangement joins TRBV24-1 to TRBJ2-1; 10 nucleotides align to TRBD1. The germline V gene encodes CDR1 KGHDR and CDR2 SFDVKD. V shed 4 bases and J 4 bases; nucleotides not matched to a gene: 6. The CDR3 extends over 16 amino acids. CDR3 residues: CATSDQDRGKYNEQFF. In DNA form, the CDR3 reads TGTGCCACCAGTGACCAGGACAGGGGGAAGTACAATGAGCAGTTCTTC.

This clonotype was seen more than once but under ten times. V usage is TRBV4-3 and J usage is TRBJ1-1, with 8 bases that match TRBD1. This CDR3 spans 13 amino acids. The germline CDR1 and CDR2 sequences are LGHNA and YSLEER. V shed 2 bases, J shed 6 bases, and the junction held 2 bases outside the gene matches. In DNA, the CDR3 is TGCGCCAGCAGCCAACCACAGGGGGCTGAAGCTTTCTTT. It specifies CASSQPQGAEAFF.

This clonotype was seen ten or more times. The rearrangement joins TRBV7-9 to TRBJ2-1; D uncertain. Trimming cost V 4 bases and J 0 bases, with 1 base left between them. Germline lookup yields CDR1 SEHNR and CDR2 FQNEAQ (reference sequence). The CDR3 is 12 amino acids. CDR3 sequence (DNA): TGTGCCAGCAGCTACTCCTACAATGAGCAGTTCTTC. Residues: CASSYSYNEQFF.

This chain's CDR3 is CASSTSGGEKLFF. CDR3 DNA sequence: TGTGCCAGCAGCACTAGTGGGGGTGAAAAACTGTTTTTT. The chain uses TRBV7-9 and TRBJ1-4; maybe TRBD1 (5 bases). The CDR3 spans 13 residues. Germline loops: CDR1 SEHNR, CDR2 FQNEAQ (reference sequence). V shed 5 bases and J shed 7 bases, with 11 bases lying between them.

This clonotype was seen ten or more times. The rearrangement links TRBV7-9 to TRBJ2-1; D may be TRBD2 (6 bases). From germline, CDR1 is SEHNR and CDR2 FQNEAQ (reference sequence). V shed 0 bases and J shed 9 bases, with 9 bases lying between them. The CDR3 runs 13 residues. CDR3 in DNA: TGTGCCAGCAGCTTAGCCGGAGGGAGTGAGCAGTTCTTC. As protein: CASSLAGGSEQFF.

This clonotype was detected a few times. This chain uses TRBV3-1 with TRBJ1-2; a possible D gene is TRBD1 (5 bases). The CDR3 totals 14 residues. Trimming pared 8 bases from V and 8 bases from J, leaving 21 bases between. Germline V lookup: CDR1 LGHDT, CDR2 YNNKEL (reference sequence). The CDR3 nucleotides are TGTGCCAGCGCTCAGGGTGAGGCGCCAAACGGCTACACCTTC. Encoded protein: CASAQGEAPNGYTF.

CDR3 nucleotide sequence: TGCAGTGCTAGAAACGACAGGATCGGTTCACCCCTCCACTTT. Its translation: CSARNDRIGSPLHF. J is TRBJ1-6 and V is TRBV20-1, with a possible D match to TRBD1 (6 bases). Per the germline V gene, CDR1 is DFQATT and CDR2 is SNEGSKA (reference sequence). The length of the CDR3 is 14 residues. Between the trimmed V and J ends, which lost 2 bases and 9 bases, there was a span of 14 bases.

The chain's CDR3 is CASSHPLAGCYEQYF. CDR3 DNA sequence: TGTGCCAGCAGCCACCCACTAGCGGGGTGCTACGAGCAGTACTTC. The chain uses TRBV3-1 and TRBJ2-7; 10 bases align to TRBD2. The V segment lost 3 bases and the J segment 3 bases; nucleotides outside the gene matches: 5. The CDR3 is 15 residues long. Looked up from germline, CDR1 is LGHDT and CDR2 is YNNKEL (reference sequence).

This clonotype was detected only a few times. This rearrangement joins TRBV12-3 or TRBV12-4 to TRBJ2-2, with 9 bases that match TRBD2. V was pared by 2 bases and J by 7 bases, with 8 bases of the junction left unmatched. The CDR3 has 16 amino acids. CDR3 in DNA: TGTGCCAGCAGTTTAAGGGCGGGAGGGCCGAGCGGGGAGCTGTTTTTT. This gives the protein CASSLRAGGPSGELFF.